This T cell receptor beta chain was obtained from a study of T cells in Graves' hyperthyroidism and ophthalmopathy. This clonotype was detected a few times. CDR3 size: 15 residues. Unmatched junction bases numbered 7, after V lost 7 bases and J lost 2 bases. CDR1 and CDR2 from the germline V gene are SNHLY and FYNNEI. There were TCR beta CDR3 regions amplified from RNA transcripts. The HTBI primer set served for first-round RT-PCR of the TCR CDR3. TCRdb re-called the multiplex PCR reads through MiXCR, storing one row per CDR3 protein. This table holds roughly 750,000 distinct CDR3 sequences, around 17% found once.

The source of this sequence is a man aged 18 to 35 with Graves' hyperthyroidism. Input material: blood. The V gene is TRBV2, the J gene TRBJ2-1; 8 bases map to TRBD2. Here the CDR3 reads CASTQRGNPYNEQFF. The CDR3 coding sequence is TGTGCCAGCACGCAGCGGGGGAATCCCTACAATGAGCAGTTCTTC.